Listed below are T cell receptor beta chains from one sample, sequenced in a study of shared clonotypes between healthy human individuals. This table comes from immunoSEQ multiplex PCR, and its TCRdb copy is limited to in-frame clones, with some not included. The table lists over a million clones, about 98.5% of them singletons, with around 0.38% in the top ten. Sequenced sample: naive CD4+ T cells sorted from blood. These receptors were collected from a man aged 25-45 years in good health. CDR3s include the opening cysteine and the closing phenylalanine or tryptophan. Fields, in order: D gene, J gene, clone size, V gene, CDR3 DNA, CDR3 protein. D genes are given only for firm matches. Clone size, where shown, is once, few, many, or a class for clones that have expanded.

>NA|TRBJ2-7|NA|TRBV11-2
TGTGCCAGCAGCTCCTCCTGGGGGGAGCAGTACTTC
CASSSSWGEQYF
>NA|TRBJ1-5|NA|TRBV6-1
TGTGCCAGCAGTGTTCATAAGTATCAGCCCCAGCATTTT
CASSVHKYQPQHF
>NA|TRBJ2-2|NA|TRBV25-1
TGTGCCAGCAGGAATAGAGCGGGTTACACCGGGGAGCTGTTTTTT
CASRNRAGYTGELFF
>TRBD2|TRBJ2-7|once|TRBV13
TGTGCCAGCAGCTTAGGCTCCGGGAGGGCCACCGAGCAGTACTTC
CASSLGSGRATEQYF
>TRBD1|TRBJ2-1|NA|TRBV18
TGTGCCAGCTCACAAACCGGACAGGGCGGTAATGAGCAGTTCTTC
CASSQTGQGGNEQFF
>NA|TRBJ2-1|NA|TRBV5-5
TGTGCCAGCAGCTTGGAAGGCTTTGAAGGCCCCAGCTCCTACAATGAGCAGTTCTTC
CASSLEGFEGPSSYNEQFF
>NA|TRBJ2-7|NA|TRBV10-2
TGCGCCAGCACGGTGGGACCGGCCTACGAGCAGTACTTC
CASTVGPAYEQYF
>TRBD2|TRBJ2-1|NA|TRBV7-2
TGTGCCAGCAGCCCACGACTAGCGGGAGTATACAATGAGCAGTTCTTC
CASSPRLAGVYNEQFF
>TRBD1|TRBJ2-3|NA|TRBV28
TGTGCCAGTAAAGGACAGGTCAGCACAGATACGCAGTATTTT
CASKGQVSTDTQYF
>NA|TRBJ2-3|NA|TRBV13
TGTGCCAGCGGTTGGGTCAACACAGATACGCAGTATTTT
CASGWVNTDTQYF
>NA|TRBJ2-2|once|TRBV7-7
TGTGCCAGCAGACGGAAGGGTTCCACCGGGGAGCTGTTTTTT
CASRRKGSTGELFF
>TRBD2|TRBJ2-1|NA|TRBV9
TGTGCCAGCAGCGTAGATAGCGGGAGGTTCTATGAGCAGTTCTTC
CASSVDSGRFYEQFF
>TRBD1|TRBJ2-2|NA|TRBV25-1
TGTGCCAGCAGAGGGGGCACAAACACCGGGGAGCTGTTTTTT
CASRGGTNTGELFF